Shown below are 4 T cell receptor beta chains from a single sample sequenced in a study of CD8 T cells in ankylosing spondylitis. TCRdb redid the calling of the 5' RACE reads with MiXCR, one entry per CDR3 protein. Found here are roughly 700,000 distinct CDR3 sequences, under 20% of them singletons; the top ten hold roughly a fifth. Which antigens these TCRs recognize remains unknown. Study outcomes and limitations: A TCR beta motif made of about 8 highly homologous variants seemed typical of ankylosing spondylitis blood.

Input material: blood, either unsorted or a sorted T cell fraction (not recorded which). Receptors originate from a male donor with ankylosing spondylitis.

In the case of this clonotype: Sequence at one end of the junction differs from germline and may be a read error. The V call is TRBV12-3 or TRBV12-4, the J call TRBJ2-3; 8 bases line up with TRBD2. The CDR3 consists of 15 residues. CDR3 region: CASRLAGSTADTQYF. The CDR3 DNA is TGTGCCAGCAGATTAGCGGGGTCCACGGCAGATACGCAGTATTTT.

This rearrangement joins TRBV2 to TRBJ2-3; 10 nucleotides agree with TRBD2. Germline loops: CDR1 SNHLY, CDR2 FYNNEI. This CDR3 comprises 16 residues. V dropped 5 bases and J dropped 3; count of bases not matched to a gene: 8. The CDR3 coding sequence is TGTGCCAGCAGTATCCGTTGGACTAGCGGAACAGATACGCAGTATTTT. Protein: CASSIRWTSGTDTQYF.

The chain recombines TRBV6-1 with TRBJ2-2; possibly TRBD1 for D (6 bases). The germline gives CDR1 MNHNS, CDR2 SASEGT. V was pared by 6 bases and J by 0 bases, with 8 bases between. This CDR3 is 14 amino acids long. The chain's CDR3 is CASRDSTNTGELFF. The DNA for the CDR3 is TGTGCCAGCAGGGACAGCACGAACACCGGGGAGCTGTTTTTT.

The gene calls are TRBV6-2 or TRBV6-3 and TRBJ2-7; 8 bases agree with TRBD1. This CDR3 spans 14 amino acids. Germline CDR1 is MNHEY and CDR2 is SVGEGT. V lost 5 bases and J lost 1; bases outside the gene matches: 4. The CDR3 reads CASSDRGQSYEQYF. DNA for the CDR3: TGTGCCAGCAGTGACAGGGGCCAGTCCTACGAGCAGTACTTC.